This entry concerns a single T cell receptor beta chain. The antigen is undetermined. The entry originates in a study of CXCR3-negative and CXCR3-positive naive CD8 T cells. Study-wide background: TRB reads totalled about 140 million, about 1.5 +/- 0.3 million per library. Study-wide findings and caveats: The TRB CDR3s that CXCR3-positive naive cells carried were more hydrophobic than those of CXCR3-negative naive cells. Diversity proved comparably high across both naive subsets and much lower in memory CD8+ cells.

Naive CD8+ T cells carried a CD45RO-CCR7+CD27+CD95- phenotype. The CDR3 is made up of 16 amino acids. Germline values: CDR1 MNHEY, CDR2 SVGAGI. The libraries of TRB cDNA were constructed through 5' RACE using UMI labels. TCRdb reprocessed the 5' RACE reads and keeps a single row for each CDR3 protein, giving no DNA. In all, the sample yields about 130,000 distinct CDR3 sequences. Sequences were obtained from naive CXCR3+ CD8+ T cells from blood. Subset specified: CD45RO-CCR7+CD27+CD95- naive CD8+ T cells expressing CXCR3 (TNR3+). The chain combines TRBV6-5 with TRBJ1-2; no DNA is available, so the TRBD1 call from TCRdb remains unchecked. This receptor was obtained from a human donor in good health. Some clones in this sample may be carry-over from other donors' samples. CDR3 region: CASSYSWGLTNYGYTF.